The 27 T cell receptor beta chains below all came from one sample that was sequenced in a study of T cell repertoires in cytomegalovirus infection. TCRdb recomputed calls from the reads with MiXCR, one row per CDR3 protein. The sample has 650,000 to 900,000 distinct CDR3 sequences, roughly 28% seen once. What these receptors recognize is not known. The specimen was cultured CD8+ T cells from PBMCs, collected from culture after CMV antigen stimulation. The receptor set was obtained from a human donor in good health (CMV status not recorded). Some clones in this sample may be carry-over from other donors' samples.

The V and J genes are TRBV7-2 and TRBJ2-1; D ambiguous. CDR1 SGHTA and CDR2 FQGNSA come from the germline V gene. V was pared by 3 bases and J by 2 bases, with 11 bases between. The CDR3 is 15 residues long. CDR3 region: CASSFGRVPYNEQFF. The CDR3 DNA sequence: TGTGCCAGCAGCTTCGGTAGAGTCCCCTACAATGAGCAGTTCTTC.

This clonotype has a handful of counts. The CDR3 coding sequence is TGTGCCAGCAGCGATGACAGGGTTTATAACTATGGCTACACCTTC. This encodes CASSDDRVYNYGYTF. The chain joins TRBV5-5 to TRBJ1-2; 7 bases agree with TRBD1. V was clipped by 4 bases and J by 1 base; unmatched bases: 7. The CDR3 totals 15 residues. In germline, CDR1 is SGHKS, CDR2 YYEKEE (reference sequence).

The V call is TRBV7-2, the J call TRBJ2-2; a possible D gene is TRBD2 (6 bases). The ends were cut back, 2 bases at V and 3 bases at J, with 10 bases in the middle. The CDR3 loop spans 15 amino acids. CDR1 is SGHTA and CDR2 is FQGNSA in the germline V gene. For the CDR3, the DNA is TGTGCCAGCAGCTTAACCCGGGACTACACCGGGGAGCTGTTTTTT. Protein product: CASSLTRDYTGELFF.

The CDR3 region is CASSLTGVGGETQYF. The DNA of the CDR3 is TGTGCCAGCAGCTTAACAGGGGTTGGGGGAGAGACCCAGTACTTC. V is TRBV7-3 and J is TRBJ2-5; D might be TRBD1 or TRBD2, each matching 5 bases. The ends were cut back, 0 bases at V and 4 bases at J, with 12 bases in the middle. CDR1 and CDR2 (germline): SGHTA, FQGTGA. The CDR3 sequence is 15 residues long. Looking up the rest from reference TRBV7-3 and TRBJ2-5 gives the full variable domain: GAGVSQTPSNKVTEKGKYVELRCDPISGHTALYWYRQSLGQGPEFLIYFQGTGAADDSGLPNDRFFAVRPEGSVSTLKIQRTERGDSAVYLCASSLTGVGGETQYFGPGTRLLVL.

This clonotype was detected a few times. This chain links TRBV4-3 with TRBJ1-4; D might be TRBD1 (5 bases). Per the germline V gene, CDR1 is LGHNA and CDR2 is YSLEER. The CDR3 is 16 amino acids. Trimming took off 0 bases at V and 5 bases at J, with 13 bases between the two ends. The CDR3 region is CASSQDRRGLNEKLFF. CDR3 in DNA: TGCGCCAGCAGCCAAGATCGAAGGGGATTGAATGAAAAACTGTTTTTT.

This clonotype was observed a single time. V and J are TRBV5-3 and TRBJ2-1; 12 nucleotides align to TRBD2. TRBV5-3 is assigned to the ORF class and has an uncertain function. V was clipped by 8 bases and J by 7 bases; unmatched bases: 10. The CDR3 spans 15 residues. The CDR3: CASILAGGTKNEQFF. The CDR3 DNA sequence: TGTGCCAGCATCCTAGCGGGGGGGACTAAAAATGAGCAGTTCTTC.

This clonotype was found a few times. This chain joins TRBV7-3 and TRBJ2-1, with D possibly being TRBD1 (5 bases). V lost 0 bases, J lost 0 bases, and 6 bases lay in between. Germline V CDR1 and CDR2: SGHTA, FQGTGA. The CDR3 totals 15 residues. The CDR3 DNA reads TGTGCCAGCAGCTTAACCAGGGCCTCCTACAATGAGCAGTTCTTC. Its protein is CASSLTRASYNEQFF.

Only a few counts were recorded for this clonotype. Here the CDR3 DNA reads TGTGCCAGCGCGCTGGCTAGCGGGCGGGAGAAGTATTTT. Its translation: CASALASGREKYF. The chain uses TRBV7-6 and TRBJ2-3; 8 bases are shared with TRBD2. The CDR3 runs 13 residues. The V segment lost 8 bases and the J segment 13 bases; nucleotides outside the gene matches: 14. Germline V lookup: CDR1 SGHVS, CDR2 FNYEAQ.

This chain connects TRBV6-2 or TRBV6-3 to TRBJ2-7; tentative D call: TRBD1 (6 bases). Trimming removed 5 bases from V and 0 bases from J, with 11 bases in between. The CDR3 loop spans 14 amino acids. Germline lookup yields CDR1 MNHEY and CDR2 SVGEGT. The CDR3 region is CASSITGSSYEQYV. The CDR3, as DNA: TGTGCCAGCAGTATAACAGGGAGCTCCTACGAGCAGTACGTC.

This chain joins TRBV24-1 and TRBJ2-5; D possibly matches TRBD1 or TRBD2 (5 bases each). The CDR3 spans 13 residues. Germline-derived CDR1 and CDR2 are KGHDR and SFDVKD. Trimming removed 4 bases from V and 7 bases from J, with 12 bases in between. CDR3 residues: CATSEGTLGTQYF. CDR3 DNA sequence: TGTGCCACCAGTGAGGGGACCTTGGGGACCCAGTACTTC.

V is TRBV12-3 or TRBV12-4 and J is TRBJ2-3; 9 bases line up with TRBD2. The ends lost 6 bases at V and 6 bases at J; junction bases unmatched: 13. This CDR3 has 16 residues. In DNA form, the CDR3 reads TGTGCCAGCAGACACCGAGTAGCGGGGGAGGGGGATACGCAGTATTTT. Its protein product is CASRHRVAGEGDTQYF.

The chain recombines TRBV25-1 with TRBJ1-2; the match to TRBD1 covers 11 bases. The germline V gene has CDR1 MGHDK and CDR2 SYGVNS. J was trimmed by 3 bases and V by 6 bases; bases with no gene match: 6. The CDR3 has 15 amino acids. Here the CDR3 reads CASRGPGQGDYGYTF. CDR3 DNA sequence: TGTGCCAGCAGGGGCCCGGGACAGGGGGACTATGGCTACACCTTC.

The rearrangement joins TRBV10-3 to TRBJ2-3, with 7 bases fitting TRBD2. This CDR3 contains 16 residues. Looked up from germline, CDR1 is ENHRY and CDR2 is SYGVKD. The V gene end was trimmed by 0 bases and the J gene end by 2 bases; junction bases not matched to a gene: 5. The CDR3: CAISESGGGYTDTQYF. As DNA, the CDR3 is TGTGCCATCAGTGAGTCGGGCGGGGGATACACAGATACGCAGTATTTT.

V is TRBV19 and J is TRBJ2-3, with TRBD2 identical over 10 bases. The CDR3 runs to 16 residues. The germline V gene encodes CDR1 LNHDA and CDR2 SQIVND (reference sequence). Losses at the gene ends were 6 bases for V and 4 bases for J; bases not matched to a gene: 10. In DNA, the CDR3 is TGTGCCAGTAGAGAAAGCGGGGGGGCTGGCGCAGATACGCAGTATTTT. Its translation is CASRESGGAGADTQYF.

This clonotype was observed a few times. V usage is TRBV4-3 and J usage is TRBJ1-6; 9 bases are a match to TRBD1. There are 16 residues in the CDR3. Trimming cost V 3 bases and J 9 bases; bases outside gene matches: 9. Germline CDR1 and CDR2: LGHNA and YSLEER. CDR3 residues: CASSQVQGASPSPLHF. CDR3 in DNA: TGCGCCAGCAGCCAGGTACAGGGGGCTTCGCCTTCACCCCTCCACTTT.

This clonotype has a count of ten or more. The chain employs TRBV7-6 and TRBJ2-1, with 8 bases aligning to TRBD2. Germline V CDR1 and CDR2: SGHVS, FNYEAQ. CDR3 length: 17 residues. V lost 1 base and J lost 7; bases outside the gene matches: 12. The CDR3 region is CASSLVVGNSGINEQFF. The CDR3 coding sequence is TGTGCCAGCAGCTTAGTTGTGGGTAATAGCGGGATAAATGAGCAGTTCTTC.

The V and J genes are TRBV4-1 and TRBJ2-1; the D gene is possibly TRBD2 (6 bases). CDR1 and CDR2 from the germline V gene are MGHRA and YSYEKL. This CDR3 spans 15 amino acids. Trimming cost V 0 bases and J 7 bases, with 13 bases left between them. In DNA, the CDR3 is TGCGCCAGCAGCCAAGATTATGCGGCGGGGAATGAGCAGTTCTTC. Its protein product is CASSQDYAAGNEQFF.

The CDR3 loop is CASSETPGMFF. The CDR3 bases are TGTGCCAGCAGTGAGACACCCGGGATGTTTTTT. The J gene is TRBJ2-2, the V gene TRBV6-1; D is perhaps TRBD2 (5 bases). The CDR3 totals 11 residues. V was cut by 3 bases and J by 15 bases, with 11 bases left in between. CDR1 and CDR2 from the germline V gene are MNHNS and SASEGT.

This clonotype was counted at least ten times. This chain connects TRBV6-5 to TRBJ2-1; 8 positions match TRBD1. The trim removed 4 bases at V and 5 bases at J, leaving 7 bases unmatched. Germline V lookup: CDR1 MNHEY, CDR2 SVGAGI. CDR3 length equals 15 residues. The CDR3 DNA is TGTGCCAGCAGTTTGGGCAGGGGGCTTAACAATGAGCAGTTCTTC. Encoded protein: CASSLGRGLNNEQFF.

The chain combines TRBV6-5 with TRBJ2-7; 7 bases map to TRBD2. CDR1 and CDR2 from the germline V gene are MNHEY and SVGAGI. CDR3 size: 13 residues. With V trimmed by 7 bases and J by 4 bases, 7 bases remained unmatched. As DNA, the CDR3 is TGTGCCAGCACTGCCGGGGAGGGGTACGAGCAGTACTTC. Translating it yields CASTAGEGYEQYF.

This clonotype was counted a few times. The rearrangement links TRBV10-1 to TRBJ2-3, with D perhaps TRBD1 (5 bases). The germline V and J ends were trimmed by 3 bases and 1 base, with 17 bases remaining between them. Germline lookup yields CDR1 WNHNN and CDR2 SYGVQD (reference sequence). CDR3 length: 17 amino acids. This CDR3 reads CASSETGAGYGTDTQYF. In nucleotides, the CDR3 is TGCGCCAGCAGTGAAACAGGAGCCGGGTATGGCACAGATACGCAGTATTTT.

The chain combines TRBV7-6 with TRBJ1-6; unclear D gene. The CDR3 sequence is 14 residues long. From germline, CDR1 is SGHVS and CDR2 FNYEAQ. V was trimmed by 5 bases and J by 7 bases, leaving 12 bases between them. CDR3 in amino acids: CASSLSLGNSPLHF. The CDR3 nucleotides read TGTGCCAGCAGCCTTTCGTTGGGGAATTCACCCCTCCACTTT.

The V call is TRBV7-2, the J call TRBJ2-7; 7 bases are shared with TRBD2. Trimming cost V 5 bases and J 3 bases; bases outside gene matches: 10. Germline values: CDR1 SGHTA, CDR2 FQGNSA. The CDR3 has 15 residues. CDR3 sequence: CASSVWGGELYEQYF. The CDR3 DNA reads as TGTGCCAGCAGCGTATGGGGGGGGGAACTCTACGAGCAGTACTTC.

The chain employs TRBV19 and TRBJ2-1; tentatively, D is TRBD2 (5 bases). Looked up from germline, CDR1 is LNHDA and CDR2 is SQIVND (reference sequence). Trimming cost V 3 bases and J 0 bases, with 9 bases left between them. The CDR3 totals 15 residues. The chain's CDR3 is CASSIGMSSYNEQFF. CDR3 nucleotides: TGTGCCAGTAGTATCGGGATGAGCTCCTACAATGAGCAGTTCTTC.

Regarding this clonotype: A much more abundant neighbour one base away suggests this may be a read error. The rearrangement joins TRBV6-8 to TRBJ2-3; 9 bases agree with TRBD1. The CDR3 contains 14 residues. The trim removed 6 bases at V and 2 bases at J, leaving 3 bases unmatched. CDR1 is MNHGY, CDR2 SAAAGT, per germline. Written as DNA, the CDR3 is TGTGCCAGCAGCGGGACAGGGACCACAGATACGCAGTATTTT. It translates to CASSGTGTTDTQYF.

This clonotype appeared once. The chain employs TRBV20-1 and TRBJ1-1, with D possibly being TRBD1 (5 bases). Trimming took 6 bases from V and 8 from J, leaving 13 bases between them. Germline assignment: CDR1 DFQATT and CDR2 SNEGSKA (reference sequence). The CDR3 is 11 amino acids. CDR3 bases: TGCAGTGCCGGAGGGCGGGGGGAAGCTTTCTTT. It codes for CSAGGRGEAFF.

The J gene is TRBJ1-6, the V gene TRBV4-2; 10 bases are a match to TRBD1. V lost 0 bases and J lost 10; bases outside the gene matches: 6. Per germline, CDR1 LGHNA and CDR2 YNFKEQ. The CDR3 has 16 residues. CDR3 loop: CASSQDEGTGDSPLHF. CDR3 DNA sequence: TGTGCCAGCAGCCAAGATGAGGGGACAGGGGACTCACCCCTCCACTTT.